Listed below are T cell receptor beta chains from one sample, sequenced in a study of cytomegalovirus exposure and HLA in healthy donors. Libraries were prepared by immunoSEQ multiplex PCR; TCRdb keeps only in-frame clonotypes and omits some of them. The data hold some 93,000 clones, with roughly 9.4% observed a single time. Sequenced input: PBMCs. The receptors shown here come from a man in his forties or fifties in good health and CMV-seropositive. Each CDR3 is given with its conserved first and last residue. A D gene is named only where the DNA matches it firmly. Size tells how often a clone was seen (once, few, many) or the class of an expanded clone, and some rows leave it out.

clone_size j_call v_call d_call cdr3_nt cdr3_aa
few TRBJ1-3 TRBV11-2 NA TGTGCCAGCAGCTTACAAATCTCTGGAAACACCATATATTTT CASSLQISGNTIYF
NA TRBJ2-2 TRBV11-3 NA TGTGCCAGCAGCTTAGGGCTCCTCGCCGGGGAGCTGTTTTTT CASSLGLLAGELFF
NA TRBJ1-6 TRBV23-1 TRBD1 TGCGCCAGCAGCCCTTTGGACAGGGCCCGTGATTCACCCCTCCACTTT CASSPLDRARDSPLHF
few TRBJ1-2 TRBV9 TRBD1 TGTGCCAGCAGTCCAGGACAGGGTTCCTATGGCTACACCTTC CASSPGQGSYGYTF
NA TRBJ2-7 TRBV11-1 TRBD2 TGTGCCAGCAGCCCGGGAGGAGGGCTTCTCTACGAGCAGTACTTC CASSPGGGLLYEQYF
NA TRBJ2-3 TRBV15 TRBD2 TGTGCCACCAGCAAAATAGCGGGAGGGCCCGAAACGCAGTATTTT CATSKIAGGPETQYF
NA TRBJ2-7 TRBV30 TRBD1 TGTGCCTGGAGCTCCGGGACAGGTTCCTACGAGCAGTACTTC CAWSSGTGSYEQYF
NA TRBJ2-2 TRBV7-9 NA TGTGCCAGCAGCTTAATTCTAGCAACCGGGGAGCTGTTTTTT CASSLILATGELFF
many TRBJ2-4 TRBV6-1 NA TGTGCCAGCAGTGAAACAGGGGAGGTCAAAAACATTCAGTACTTC CASSETGEVKNIQYF
NA TRBJ2-7 TRBV11-1 TRBD1 TGTGCCAGCGGTTGGACAGGGGGCGCCGGGCCGTACTTC CASGWTGGAGPYF
NA TRBJ2-7 TRBV28 TRBD2 TGTGCCAGCAGTTTGGGACTAGCGGGAGGGTGGGAGCAGTACTTC CASSLGLAGGWEQYF
few TRBJ2-5 TRBV29-1 NA TGCAGCGTCGCGGGACAGCAAGAGACCCAGTACTTC CSVAGQQETQYF
NA TRBJ1-2 TRBV28 TRBD1 TGTGCCAGCAGACCTGGACAGGGTGGCTATGGCTACACCTTC CASRPGQGGYGYTF
NA TRBJ2-1 TRBV11-2 NA TGTGCCAGCAGCCTGGGTAGCGCCGAGCAGTTCTTC CASSLGSAEQFF
many TRBJ1-1 TRBV7-8 NA TGTGCCAGCAGCTTAGGCGGGGACACTGAAGCTTTCTTT CASSLGGDTEAFF
NA TRBJ2-1 TRBV27 TRBD2 TGTGCCAGCAGTTTAAGGGAGGGCGTTATGGATGAGCAGTTCTTC CASSLREGVMDEQFF
few TRBJ2-7 TRBV10-3 TRBD1 TGTGCCATCAGAACCGGACAGGGGGGTAGAGACGAGCAGTACTTC CAIRTGQGGRDEQYF
NA TRBJ1-6 TRBV30 TRBD1 TGTGCCTGGAGTGTTCCGGGGACAGGGTGGAATTCACCCCTCCACTTT CAWSVPGTGWNSPLHF